These T cell receptor beta chains were read from a single sample in a study of cytomegalovirus exposure and HLA in healthy donors. TCRdb's table, derived via immunoSEQ multiplex PCR, lists solely in-frame clones and lacks some. Of tens of thousands of clones in the sample, about 73% were seen once. The sample consisted of PBMCs. All receptors come from a woman aged 45 to 65 in good health and CMV-seropositive. CDR3s include the opening cysteine and the closing phenylalanine or tryptophan. D genes are given only for firm matches. Some rows have no size entry. The others give once, few or many, or a class for an expanded clone.

j_call,d_call,clone_size,v_call,cdr3_nt,cdr3_aa
TRBJ1-1,TRBD1,.,TRBV7-9,TGTGCCAGCAGCTCTGGACAGGGGCGAGGCACTGAAGCTTTCTTT,CASSSGQGRGTEAFF
TRBJ1-2,TRBD1,once,TRBV19,TGTGCCAGTAGTCCAAGACAGGGACAGGATGGCTACACCTTC,CASSPRQGQDGYTF
TRBJ2-7,TRBD2,.,TRBV5-1,TGCGCCAGCAGCCCACTGGGACTAGCGGGAGGCGGCGAGCAGTACTTC,CASSPLGLAGGGEQYF
TRBJ2-1,TRBD2,once,TRBV5-6,TGTGCCGGCAGCTTGAGGACTAGCGGGAGCTCCTACAATGAGCAGTTCTTC,CAGSLRTSGSSYNEQFF
TRBJ2-7,.,.,TRBV9,TGTGCCAGCAGCATAGCAGGGTATCCTACTCACGAGCAGTACTTC,CASSIAGYPTHEQYF
TRBJ1-4,.,.,TRBV28,TGTGCCAGCACTTCCTTCGGCGGAGCAACTAATGAAAAACTGTTTTTT,CASTSFGGATNEKLFF
TRBJ2-2,.,.,TRBV5-1,TGCGCCAGCAGTACGGGGAACACCGGGGAGCTGTTTTTT,CASSTGNTGELFF
TRBJ1-1,.,.,TRBV18,TGTGCCAGCTCAGAGGGCCAACGGACTGAAGCTTTCTTT,CASSEGQRTEAFF
TRBJ1-6,TRBD1,.,TRBV5-5,TGTGCCAGCAGCCCCGACCCCGGGACAGGGTTCCGGCCTTCACCCCTCCACTTT,CASSPDPGTGFRPSPLHF
TRBJ1-3,.,once,TRBV12-5,TGTGCTAGTGGTCCAGAAATGGGAAACACCATATATTTT,CASGPEMGNTIYF
TRBJ1-2,.,few,TRBV5-4,TGTGCCAGCAGCCAAACACGGGCGGGCTATGGCTACACCTTC,CASSQTRAGYGYTF
TRBJ2-7,.,.,TRBV19,TGTGCCAGTAGATATCTGTCGGGGGGCAAAGGTGAGCAGTACTTC,CASRYLSGGKGEQYF
TRBJ2-7,TRBD1,.,TRBV7-9,TGTGCCAGCAGTACAGGGGGCGACGAGCAGTACTTC,CASSTGGDEQYF
TRBJ2-1,.,.,TRBV2,TGTGCCAGCATTTTCGGCGGGATGAGGAATGAGCAGTTCTTC,CASIFGGMRNEQFF
TRBJ2-7,.,few,TRBV28,TGTGCCAGCAGTTCCTATTACGAGCAGTACTTC,CASSSYYEQYF
TRBJ2-7,.,.,TRBV7-9,TGTGCCAGCAGCTCGCAGGGCTACGAGCAGTACTTC,CASSSQGYEQYF
TRBJ1-1,.,.,TRBV7-9,TGTGCCAGCAGCTCTGGACAAAAGGATGGAGCTTTCTTT,CASSSGQKDGAFF
TRBJ2-7,.,.,TRBV15,TGTGCCACCAGCAGAGATCTCCAGGCTACCTACGAGCAGTACTTC,CATSRDLQATYEQYF
TRBJ2-3,TRBD2,.,TRBV9,TGTGCCAGCAGCATCAATAGCGGGGCAGATACGCAGTATTTT,CASSINSGADTQYF
TRBJ1-2,TRBD1,few,TRBV4-1,TGCGCCAGCAGCCAAGATCCGACAGGGACCTATGGCTACACCTTC,CASSQDPTGTYGYTF
TRBJ2-7,.,few,TRBV7-9,TGTTCCAGCAGCTTAGGTGGCAGGGCAGTACGCGAGCAGTACTTC,CSSSLGGRAVREQYF
TRBJ1-2,.,.,TRBV30,TGTGCCTGGGGAGAGGAAGCTTATGGCTACACCTTC,CAWGEEAYGYTF
TRBJ2-3,.,.,TRBV10-3,TGTGCCATCAGTGCCAAATCAGGGGATCTCACAGATACGCAGTATTTT,CAISAKSGDLTDTQYF
TRBJ2-5,TRBD2,few,TRBV5-1,TGCGCCAGCAGCTGGAGCGGGGGCAAAGAGACCCAGTACTTC,CASSWSGGKETQYF
TRBJ2-1,.,.,TRBV5-6,TGTGCCAGCAGCTTGGATCGAGGCATTGAGCAGTTCTTC,CASSLDRGIEQFF
TRBJ1-1,.,.,TRBV5-6,TGTGCCAGCAGGTTTGGGACTATTTCGAACACTGAAGCTTTCTTT,CASRFGTISNTEAFF
TRBJ1-2,TRBD1,.,TRBV7-2,TGTGCCAGCAGCCTACAGGGGTTCTATGGCTACACCTTC,CASSLQGFYGYTF
TRBJ1-5,.,.,TRBV28,TGTGCCAGCAGTTTTGCGGGGGCGCGGGGCAATCAGCCCCAGCATTTT,CASSFAGARGNQPQHF
TRBJ2-3,TRBD1,.,TRBV6-1,TGTGCCAGCAGTGAAGAGGGGACAGCATGGGAAGATACGCAGTATTTT,CASSEEGTAWEDTQYF
TRBJ1-1,.,.,TRBV20-1,TGCAGTGCCGGGACTCCGGGAGAAGCTTTCTTT,CSAGTPGEAFF
TRBJ2-2,TRBD2,.,TRBV5-4,TGTGCCAGCAGCTCGACTAGCGGTGGGGGGGAGCTGTTTTTT,CASSSTSGGGELFF
TRBJ2-2,TRBD2,.,TRBV10-3,TGTGCCGTCCCTAGCGGGGCCACGAGTACCGGGGAGCTGTTTTTT,CAVPSGATSTGELFF
TRBJ2-3,TRBD1,.,TRBV28,TGTGCCAGCAGTGACGACAGGGGGCGCGGAGATACGCAGTATTTT,CASSDDRGRGDTQYF
TRBJ2-3,.,.,TRBV5-4,TGTGCCAGCAGCCCCGGGGGTAGCACAGATACGCAGTATTTT,CASSPGGSTDTQYF
TRBJ2-2,TRBD1,.,TRBV19,TGTGCCAGTAGTATATTGCAGGGGGCTAACACCGGGGAGCTGTTTTTT,CASSILQGANTGELFF
TRBJ2-1,TRBD2,.,TRBV5-1,TGCGCCAGCAGCTTGCCACAGCGGGAGTGGGACAATGAGCAGTTCTTC,CASSLPQREWDNEQFF
TRBJ2-1,TRBD2,few,TRBV9,TGTGCCAGCAGCTCCGCTAGCGGGAGGTCCTACAATGAGCAGTTCTTC,CASSSASGRSYNEQFF
TRBJ2-7,.,.,TRBV5-1,TGCGCCAGCAGCTTGTTACAGACCTACGAGCAGTACTTC,CASSLLQTYEQYF
TRBJ1-3,.,.,TRBV7-9,TGTTCCAGCAGCTTAGCCGGGGGAAACACCATATATTTT,CSSSLAGGNTIYF
TRBJ2-7,.,few,TRBV5-4,TGTGCCAGCAGCCCGAGGAGCTCCTACGAGCAGTACTTC,CASSPRSSYEQYF
TRBJ2-7,.,.,TRBV5-6,TGTGCCAGCAGCACTAGAGCGGCCTCATACAGTGAGCAGTACTTC,CASSTRAASYSEQYF
TRBJ1-5,.,.,TRBV6-5,TGTGCCAGCAAAAGGGGGTACAATCAGCCCCAGCATTTT,CASKRGYNQPQHF